This TCR beta chain comes out of a study of cytomegalovirus exposure and HLA in healthy donors. Study-level results: Cytomegalovirus-associated TCR beta chains were listed, numbering 150 to 200.

Amplification used 60 Vbeta primers and 13 Jbeta primers. Under the authors' procedure: In a later analysis, 8.5 million to 14 million of tens of millions of unique beta chains occurred in at least two donors. TCRdb's copy holds only in-frame clones and misses some; the assay was immunoSEQ multiplex PCR. That table gives V, J and clone size, and the DNA gave D and trimming. The sample carries about 160,000 clones, almost 85% recorded once. The CDR3 contains 15 residues. The ends were cut back, 0 bases at V and 0 bases at J, with 10 bases in the middle. Germline lookup yields CDR1 SGDLS and CDR2 YYNGEE. Remarks on this clone: As yet, its antigen is unknown.

The receptor was derived from a man younger than 40 in good health and CMV-seronegative. Material for sequencing was PBMCs. V gene TRBV9 combines with J gene TRBJ2-7, with D perhaps TRBD2 (6 bases). In DNA, the CDR3 is TGTGCCAGCAGCGTAGGGGCGGGGAGCTCCTACGAGCAGTACTTC. Its protein product is CASSVGAGSSYEQYF.